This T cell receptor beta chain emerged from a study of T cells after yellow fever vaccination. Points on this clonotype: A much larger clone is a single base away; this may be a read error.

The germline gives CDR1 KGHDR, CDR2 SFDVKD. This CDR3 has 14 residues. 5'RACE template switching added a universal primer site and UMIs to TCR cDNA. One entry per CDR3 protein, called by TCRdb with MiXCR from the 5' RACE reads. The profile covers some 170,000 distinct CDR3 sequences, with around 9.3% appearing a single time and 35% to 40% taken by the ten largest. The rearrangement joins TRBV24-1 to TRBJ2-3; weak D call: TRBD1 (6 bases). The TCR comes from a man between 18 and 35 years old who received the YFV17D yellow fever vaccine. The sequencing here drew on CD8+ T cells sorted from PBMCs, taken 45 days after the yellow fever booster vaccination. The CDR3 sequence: CATSDLQGPDTQCF. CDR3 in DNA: TGTGCCACCAGTGATTTGCAGGGGCCAGATACGCAGTGTTTT.